The clone carrying this T cell receptor beta chain was counted once. Germline and junction disagree at one end, which may indicate a read error. These data originate in a study of cytomegalovirus exposure and HLA in healthy donors. Primers for the PCR totalled 60 Vbeta and 13 Jbeta. TCRdb keeps only in-frame clones here, not all; method: immunoSEQ multiplex PCR. The top ten hold more than 0.9% of the sample, which has roughly 130,000 clones, about 80% seen once. The CDR3 length is 19 residues. The germline gives CDR1 SEHNR, CDR2 FQNEAQ (reference sequence). This chain connects TRBV7-9 to TRBJ2-3; D is perhaps TRBD1 (5 bases). Sequencing was done on a sample of PBMCs. The receptor's source is a male donor in good health and CMV-seropositive. The CDR3 spells CSSSLVWAGSGAGTDTQYF. DNA of the CDR3: TGTTCCAGCAGCTTAGTATGGGCAGGGTCGGGTGCTGGAACAGATACGCAGTATTTT. The complete variable domain, with remaining parts taken from reference TRBV7-9 and TRBJ2-3, reads DTGVSQNPRHKITKRGQNVTFRCDPISEHNRLYWYRQTLGQGPEFLTYFQNEAQLEKSRLLSDRFSAERPKGSFSTLEIQRTEQGDSAMYLCSSSLVWAGSGAGTDTQYFGPGTRLTVL.